These 8 T cell receptor beta chains were sequenced from one sample in a study of early T cells in non-severe SARS-CoV-2 infection. TCRdb independently ran MiXCR on the 5' RACE reads; one entry per CDR3 protein. This sample has about 130,000 distinct CDR3 sequences, with 15% found just once. The sample comprised whole blood. The source is an adult who was a healthcare worker with PCR-confirmed SARS-CoV-2 infection or an uninfected control (not recorded which).

This chain connects TRBV4-1 to TRBJ1-4; D ambiguous. Per germline, CDR1 MGHRA and CDR2 YSYEKL. The CDR3 length is 14 residues. V shed 1 base and J shed 5 bases, with 8 bases lying between them. The CDR3 nucleotides read TGCGCCAGCAGCCAAGCTCCCCCGAATGAAAAACTGTTTTTT. This gives the protein CASSQAPPNEKLFF.

The chain has TRBV20-1 and TRBJ2-1, with 8 bases aligning to TRBD1. Germline V gene sequence: CDR1 DFQATT, CDR2 SNEGSKA (reference sequence). V lost 5 bases to trimming and J lost 7 bases; unmatched junction nucleotides: 13. CDR3 length: 15 amino acids. The DNA of the CDR3 is TGCAGTGCTCGCCAGGGGGCGAGGGTATTGAATGAGCAGTTCTTC. Encoded protein: CSARQGARVLNEQFF.

The genes are TRBV25-1 and TRBJ2-3; a possible D gene is TRBD2 (8 bases). CDR1 and CDR2 from the germline V gene are MGHDK and SYGVNS. Trimming removed 8 bases from V and 6 bases from J, with 30 bases in between. This CDR3 region has 18 residues. For the CDR3, the DNA is TGTGCCAGCGGAAACCCTCGACAGGGAGCGGGGGCCAGGGATACGCAGTATTTT. Its translation: CASGNPRQGAGARDTQYF.

This clonotype was counted only a few times. The V gene is TRBV4-1, the J gene TRBJ1-5; tentatively, D is TRBD1 (5 bases). Germline V lookup: CDR1 MGHRA, CDR2 YSYEKL. V was clipped by 1 base and J by 2 bases, with 12 bases between them. This CDR3 comprises 16 residues. The CDR3 is CASSQAPRDRNQPQHF. The CDR3 DNA follows: TGCGCCAGCAGCCAAGCCCCGAGGGACCGCAATCAGCCCCAGCATTTT.

V gene TRBV5-1 combines with J gene TRBJ1-3; D unresolved. This CDR3 region has 15 residues. With 5 bases removed from V and 0 bases from J, the gap between germline ends came to 12 bases. CDR1 and CDR2 (germline): SGHRS, YFSETQ. In nucleotides, the CDR3 is TGCGCCAGCAGTTCCGACGGGCACTCTGGAAACACCATATATTTT. It encodes CASSSDGHSGNTIYF.

This chain connects TRBV4-1 to TRBJ2-2, with D perhaps matching TRBD1 (6 bases). V lost 5 bases and J lost 3, with 13 bases in between. This CDR3 region has 15 residues. Germline assignment: CDR1 MGHRA and CDR2 YSYEKL. For the CDR3, the DNA is TGCGCCAGCAGCGAAAGTCAGGGGTACACCGGGGAGCTGTTTTTT. Translation: CASSESQGYTGELFF.

The chain has TRBV20-1 and TRBJ1-1; no clear D gene. This CDR3 is 14 amino acids long. Germline V gives CDR1 DFQATT, CDR2 SNEGSKA (reference sequence). Trimming removed 6 bases from V and 0 bases from J, with 14 bases in between. The DNA for the CDR3 is TGCAGTGCAAGAACAAACTCCCTGAACACTGAAGCTTTCTTT. This codes for CSARTNSLNTEAFF.

This clonotype has a handful of counts. The chain carries TRBV5-1 and TRBJ1-3; no definite D call. The CDR3 loop spans 15 amino acids. CDR1 SGHRS and CDR2 YFSETQ come from the germline V gene. V lost 4 bases to trimming and J lost 3 bases, with 14 bases between them. CDR3 residues: CASSPSGRDGNTIYF. The DNA of the CDR3 is TGCGCCAGCAGCCCATCAGGTAGAGATGGAAACACCATATATTTT. The full variable domain, in which reference TRBV5-1 and TRBJ1-3 provide the parts outside the CDR3, is KAGVTQTPRYLIKTRGQQVTLSCSPISGHRSVSWYQQTPGQGLQFLFEYFSETQRNKGNFPGRFSGRQFSNSRSEMNVSTLELGDSALYLCASSPSGRDGNTIYFGEGSWLTVV.